The 17 T cell receptor beta chains listed next were all sequenced from one sample in a study of response to subunit inactivated influenza vaccine (dated by TCRdb to between 2018 and 2020). Library prep was done by RT-PCR. For sequencing, an Illumina HiSeq 2500 was employed. TCRdb passed the public sequencing reads through fastp at Q25 and MiXCR, retaining productive beta sequences. Here each entry gathers all rows of one CDR3 protein and keeps the most common genes and DNA. The sample profile shows hundreds of thousands of distinct CDR3 sequences; over 9.5% of them were found once. The ten largest clones represent approximately 12% of the sample. The label giving this sample's time point can be read as: around 47 days after influenza vaccine administration. The sample consisted of PBMCs from blood, taken around seven weeks after vaccination. These receptor sequences come from a man in his fifties who received an inactivated influenza vaccine. Donor details come from another sample of the same person, matched by shared clones.

This clonotype was counted at least ten times. The chain combines TRBV29-1 with TRBJ1-1, with D possibly TRBD1 on 5 matching bases. There are 14 residues in the CDR3. Germline V gene sequence: CDR1 SQVTM, CDR2 ANQGSEA. With 6 bases removed from V and 6 bases from J, the gap between germline ends came to 20 bases. This CDR3 reads CSVLIQAAMAEAFF. CDR3 bases: TGCAGCGTCCTAATACAGGCCGCGATGGCTGAAGCTTTCTTT.

This clonotype was counted ten times or more. V gene TRBV5-1 combines with J gene TRBJ2-3; tentatively, D is TRBD2 (5 bases). This CDR3 comprises 15 residues. V lost 0 bases, J lost 0 bases, and 8 bases lay in between. Germline V CDR1 and CDR2: SGHRS, YFSETQ. This CDR3 reads CASSLGTLSTDTQYF. CDR3 bases: TGCGCCAGCAGCTTGGGGACTCTAAGCACAGATACGCAGTATTTT.

The CDR3: CASSLGPTQETQYF. The CDR3 DNA follows: TGTGCCAGCAGTTTGGGGCCAACCCAAGAGACCCAGTACTTC. This chain connects TRBV12-3 or TRBV12-4 to TRBJ2-5, with TRBD1 as a possible D gene (5 bases). The CDR3 has 14 residues. Trimming removed 3 bases from V and 1 base from J, with 9 bases in between.

The CDR3 nucleotides read TGTGCCAGCAGCCATACAGGGAATGAGCAGTTCTTC. Translation: CASSHTGNEQFF. This chain links TRBV12-3 or TRBV12-4 with TRBJ2-1; tentative D call: TRBD1 (6 bases). V gave up 6 bases and J gave up 7 bases, with 10 bases separating them. This CDR3 region has 12 residues.

The rearrangement joins TRBV7-9 to TRBJ2-3; D gene ambiguous. The CDR3 length is 13 residues. Trimming pared 5 bases from V and 5 bases from J, leaving 11 bases between. Germline V gene data show CDR1 as SEHNR and CDR2 as FQNEAQ (reference sequence). The CDR3 DNA follows: TGTGCCAGCAGCCGGATAGAGGAAGATACGCAGTATTTT. Translating gives CASSRIEEDTQYF.

This clonotype was detected a few times. The chain joins TRBV5-6 to TRBJ2-5, with 14 positions matching TRBD2. V was pared by 1 base and J by 3 bases, with 2 bases of the junction left unmatched. Germline CDR1 reads SGHDT; CDR2 reads YYEEEE. The CDR3 consists of 16 residues. CDR3 coding DNA: TGTGCCAGCAGCTTGTTGACTAGCGGGGGGGAAGAGACCCAGTACTTC. Its protein product is CASSLLTSGGEETQYF.

The CDR3 sequence is CSARDWGVGAQFF. The CDR3 bases are TGCAGTGCTAGAGATTGGGGGGTCGGGGCACAGTTCTTC. The genes are TRBV20-1 and TRBJ2-1; possible D gene TRBD2, 6 bases. V was shortened by 0 bases and J by 13 bases, with 16 bases between the two germline ends. Looked up from germline, CDR1 is DFQATT and CDR2 is SNEGSKA (reference sequence). CDR3 length equals 13 residues.

This clonotype was counted a few times. V usage is TRBV3-1 and J usage is TRBJ2-3; 7 bases agree with TRBD1. The germline V gene encodes CDR1 LGHDT and CDR2 YNNKEL (reference sequence). V lost 4 bases and J lost 2; bases outside the gene matches: 6. The CDR3 consists of 15 residues. CDR3: CASSRYRGNTDTQYF. CDR3 sequence (DNA): TGTGCCAGCAGCCGGTACAGGGGCAACACAGATACGCAGTATTTT.

This clonotype has more than one count but fewer than ten. This chain uses TRBV11-2 with TRBJ2-7; D might be TRBD2 (6 bases). Germline V gene lookup returns CDR1 SGHAT and CDR2 FQNNGV. This CDR3 contains 14 residues. V lost 6 bases and J 5 bases, leaving 17 bases between the germline ends. CDR3 protein: CASRPIRGFHEQYF. For the CDR3, the DNA is TGTGCCAGCAGACCAATCCGGGGGTTCCACGAGCAGTACTTC.

The gene calls are TRBV6-1 and TRBJ1-1; the match to TRBD1 covers 8 bases. CDR1 is MNHNS, CDR2 SASEGT, per germline. The length of the CDR3 is 16 residues. V lost 5 bases, J lost 0 bases, and 8 bases stayed unmatched. DNA for the CDR3: TGTGCCAGCAGTCAACAGACAGGGGCGTTGAACACTGAAGCTTTCTTT. Protein: CASSQQTGALNTEAFF.

There are many counts of this clonotype. The chain has TRBV4-1 and TRBJ1-2; D gene unclear. Looked up from germline, CDR1 is MGHRA and CDR2 is YSYEKL. Trimming removed 2 bases at V and 4 bases at J, with 23 bases between. This CDR3 is 18 amino acids long. CDR3 sequence reads: CASSQTGLIGRSGYGYTF. The CDR3 DNA reads TGCGCCAGCAGCCAAACCGGATTGATAGGCAGGTCGGGCTATGGCTACACCTTC.

This clonotype was seen many times. This chain joins TRBV4-2 and TRBJ2-5; D is possibly TRBD2 (6 bases). Germline assignment: CDR1 LGHNA and CDR2 YNFKEQ. CDR3 length equals 15 residues. The V gene lost 0 bases and the J gene lost 2 bases, with 10 bases spanning the gap. The chain's CDR3 is CASSQDRRGQETQYF. CDR3 nucleotides: TGTGCCAGCAGCCAAGATAGGAGGGGACAAGAGACCCAGTACTTC.

This clonotype showed up many times. The CDR3 DNA sequence: TGTGCCAGCAGACCCGCGGGAAACTCCTACGAGCAGTACTTC. Encoded protein: CASRPAGNSYEQYF. The chain combines TRBV6-2 or TRBV6-3 with TRBJ2-7, with D perhaps TRBD2 (6 bases). The V gene's germline CDR1 is MNHEY and CDR2 SVGEGT. The CDR3 loop spans 14 amino acids. The V end was cut by 6 bases, the J end by 0 bases, with 12 bases between.

This clonotype showed up just once. A much larger clone lies a single base off, so this may be a read error. The gene calls are TRBV5-5 and TRBJ1-5; perhaps TRBD1 as D (6 bases). The CDR3 runs 14 residues. Germline V CDR1 and CDR2: SGHKS, YYEKEE (reference sequence). This chain's CDR3 is CASSLSGGNLPQHF. The CDR3 DNA sequence: TGTGCCAGCAGCTTGTCGGGGGGCAATCTGCCCCAGCATTTT.

This clonotype was seen a handful of times. This rearrangement joins TRBV5-1 to TRBJ2-1; the match to TRBD2 covers 7 bases. Per the germline V gene, CDR1 is SGHRS and CDR2 is YFSETQ. V gave up 4 bases and J gave up 4 bases; unmatched junction bases: 11. The CDR3 spans 16 residues. The CDR3: CASSPRAGAAYNEQFF. CDR3 bases: TGCGCCAGCAGCCCCAGGGCGGGAGCCGCTTACAATGAGCAGTTCTTC. The variable domain in full, completed from reference TRBV5-1 and TRBJ2-1, reads KAGVTQTPRYLIKTRGQQVTLSCSPISGHRSVSWYQQTPGQGLQFLFEYFSETQRNKGNFPGRFSGRQFSNSRSEMNVSTLELGDSALYLCASSPRAGAAYNEQFFGPGTRLTVL.

This clonotype was found a few times. V is TRBV3-1 and J is TRBJ1-1; D remains ambiguous. V shed 0 bases and J shed 5 bases, with 13 bases lying between them. This CDR3 has 15 residues. Germline lookup yields CDR1 LGHDT and CDR2 YNNKEL (reference sequence). The CDR3 here is CASSQERVLRTEAFF. DNA for the CDR3: TGTGCCAGCAGCCAAGAAAGGGTATTGAGGACTGAAGCTTTCTTT.

This clonotype was picked up many times. V gene TRBV21-1 combines with J gene TRBJ2-7; the table assigns TRBD1, which was not confirmed against the DNA. TRBV21-1 is given as a pseudogene. The CDR3 spans 17 residues. This CDR3 is CASSKAETWTVDYEQYF. In nucleotides, the CDR3 is TGTGCCAGCAGCAAAGCCGAGACATGGACTGTCGACTACGAGCAGTACTTC.